Each of the 28 T cell receptor beta chains below was sequenced from the same sample in a study of CD8 T cells in ankylosing spondylitis. For these TCRs, the target antigens are not known. Findings of the study overall: A motif in TCR beta, a set of under 10 highly homologous variants, appeared characteristic of ankylosing spondylitis blood.

In TCRdb, the 5' RACE reads were re-called with MiXCR into one record per CDR3 protein. The sample comprises under 150,000 distinct CDR3 sequences, roughly 18% of which are singletons, and about 30% rests with the top ten. Specimen: blood, either unsorted or a sorted T cell fraction (not recorded which). Every receptor here comes from a male donor with ankylosing spondylitis.

This clonotype appeared a few times. The rearrangement joins TRBV5-1 to TRBJ2-2, with D unresolved. Deletions cut 1 base from V and 4 bases from J, with 14 bases between. Germline V gives CDR1 SGHRS, CDR2 YFSETQ. CDR3 length equals 16 residues. The CDR3 loop reads CASSLMQRPSTGELFF. The DNA for the CDR3 is TGCGCCAGCAGCTTGATGCAGAGGCCCAGCACCGGGGAGCTGTTTTTT. Based on the CDR3 plus reference TRBV5-1 and TRBJ2-2, the full variable domain is KAGVTQTPRYLIKTRGQQVTLSCSPISGHRSVSWYQQTPGQGLQFLFEYFSETQRNKGNFPGRFSGRQFSNSRSEMNVSTLELGDSALYLCASSLMQRPSTGELFFGEGSRLTVL.

The chain recombines TRBV14 with TRBJ1-1, with D unclear. The length of the CDR3 is 14 residues. CDR1 is SGHDN, CDR2 FVKESK, per germline. V lost 0 bases, J lost 3 bases, and 8 bases lay in between. The CDR3 spells CASSQDHGYTEAFF. The CDR3 DNA sequence: TGTGCCAGCAGCCAAGATCATGGATACACTGAAGCTTTCTTT.

The chain combines TRBV2 with TRBJ1-1, with D possibly being TRBD1 (5 bases). CDR1 is SNHLY and CDR2 is FYNNEI in the germline V gene. The V gene lost 9 bases and the J gene lost 6 bases, with 11 bases spanning the gap. This CDR3 has 11 residues. CDR3 nucleotide sequence: TGTGCCAGTCCGCAGGGCTCTGAAGCTTTCTTT. This sequence encodes CASPQGSEAFF.

The rearrangement links TRBV7-6 to TRBJ2-3; D is possibly TRBD1 (6 bases). The V end lost 4 bases, the J end lost 1 base, and 9 bases lay between the germline ends. The CDR3 sequence is 14 residues long. Germline V gene sequence: CDR1 SGHVS, CDR2 FNYEAQ. CDR3 DNA: TGTGCCAGCAGCTCGGCAGGGGGCACAGATACGCAGTATTTT. Its protein is CASSSAGGTDTQYF.

The chain carries TRBV7-9 and TRBJ2-1; no definite D call. Germline V lookup: CDR1 SEHNR, CDR2 FQNEAQ (reference sequence). Trimming stripped 0 bases from V and 4 bases from J, with 7 bases between. This CDR3 comprises 14 residues. CDR3 bases: TGTGCCAGCAGCTTAGCGGCCGGATACAATGAGCAGTTCTTC. It is translated as CASSLAAGYNEQFF.

The chain combines TRBV7-9 with TRBJ2-3, with D possibly matching TRBD2 (5 bases). CDR1 SEHNR and CDR2 FQNEAQ come from the germline V gene (reference sequence). The CDR3 is 13 amino acids. The V and J ends lost 3 bases and 5 bases respectively, with 9 bases between them. The CDR3 spells CASSFGKIDTQYF. CDR3 bases: TGTGCCAGCAGCTTCGGGAAAATAGATACGCAGTATTTT.

The chain recombines TRBV7-9 with TRBJ2-2; TRBD1 is a possible D gene (6 bases). Trimming pared 10 bases from V and 4 bases from J, leaving 13 bases between. CDR1 SEHNR and CDR2 FQNEAQ come from the germline V gene (reference sequence). The CDR3 is 13 residues long. The CDR3 DNA reads as TGTGCCATACAGGGTGGGTCCACCGGGGAGCTGTTTTTT. Its translation: CAIQGGSTGELFF.

The gene calls are TRBV7-8 and TRBJ2-7; D gene unclear. The CDR3 totals 14 residues. V lost 2 bases and J lost 1, with 9 bases in between. CDR1 and CDR2 (germline): SGHVS, FQNEAQ. Written as DNA, the CDR3 is TGTGCCAGCAGCTTAATTGAAGGGTCCTACGAGCAGTACTTC. Its protein is CASSLIEGSYEQYF.

The chain uses TRBV29-1 and TRBJ2-3, with TRBD2 identical over 9 bases. Germline V lookup: CDR1 SQVTM, CDR2 ANQGSEA. The CDR3 runs to 17 residues. V was pared by 3 bases and J by 0 bases, with 10 bases of the junction left unmatched. CDR3 coding DNA: TGCAGCGTTGAGGGGTGGGCTAGCGGGACTAGCACAGATACGCAGTATTTT. It translates to CSVEGWASGTSTDTQYF.

V usage is TRBV7-2 and J usage is TRBJ2-5, with TRBD2 matching over 15 bases. The CDR3 totals 17 residues. Per the germline V gene, CDR1 is SGHTA and CDR2 is FQGNSA. J lost 5 bases, V lost 5 bases, and 9 bases had no gene match. The CDR3 coding sequence is TGTGCCAGCAGCCACGCGTTCGGACTAGCGGGAGGGGAGACCCAGTACTTC. Protein sequence: CASSHAFGLAGGETQYF.

The rearrangement links TRBV12-3 or TRBV12-4 to TRBJ1-2, with D possibly matching TRBD1 (6 bases). V was cut by 6 bases and J by 14 bases, with 13 bases left in between. The CDR3 covers 10 residues. The CDR3: CASRRTALTF. For the CDR3, the DNA is TGTGCCAGCAGGCGGACAGCCCTGACCTTC.

This clonotype was detected ten times or more. This chain connects TRBV7-8 to TRBJ2-3; 7 positions match TRBD1. The CDR3 sequence is 16 residues long. J lost 5 bases, V lost 5 bases, and 13 bases had no gene match. The germline V gene encodes CDR1 SGHVS and CDR2 FQNEAQ. DNA for the CDR3: TGTGCCAGCAGCGCCCGAGACAGGGAGAAGGAAGATACGCAGTATTTT. Translated: CASSARDREKEDTQYF. Variable domain in full (rest from reference TRBV7-8 and TRBJ2-3): GAGVSQSPRYKVAKRGQDVALRCDPISGHVSLFWYQQALGQGPEFLTYFQNEAQLDKSGLPSDRFFAERPEGSVSTLKIQRTQQEDSAVYLCASSARDREKEDTQYFGPGTRLTVL.

This chain links TRBV5-1 with TRBJ1-1, with D unclear. Germline-derived CDR1 and CDR2 are SGHRS and YFSETQ. V lost 0 bases, J lost 1 base, and 7 bases lay in between. The CDR3 has 14 amino acids. Written as DNA, the CDR3 is TGCGCCAGCAGCTTGGTCAACCAGAACACTGAAGCTTTCTTT. Translated, it gives CASSLVNQNTEAFF.

V is TRBV30 and J is TRBJ2-2; D unresolved. Trimming left V 0 bases short and J 0 bases short, with 11 bases between. CDR1 is GTSNPN and CDR2 is SVGIG in the germline V gene (reference sequence). CDR3 length equals 16 residues. CDR3: CAWSVIPRSNTGELFF. The CDR3, as DNA: TGTGCCTGGAGTGTAATTCCCCGCTCGAACACCGGGGAGCTGTTTTTT.

The gene calls are TRBV7-9 and TRBJ2-1, with D possibly called TRBD1 or TRBD2 (5 bases each). The V and J ends lost 2 bases and 3 bases respectively, with 11 bases between them. The CDR3 is made up of 15 amino acids. CDR1 is SEHNR and CDR2 is FQNEAQ in the germline V gene (reference sequence). The CDR3 reads CASSLRDLVYNEQFF. DNA of the CDR3: TGTGCCAGCAGCTTACGGGACCTAGTCTACAATGAGCAGTTCTTC. The complete variable domain, with remaining parts taken from reference TRBV7-9 and TRBJ2-1, reads DTGVSQNPRHKITKRGQNVTFRCDPISEHNRLYWYRQTLGQGPEFLTYFQNEAQLEKSRLLSDRFSAERPKGSFSTLEIQRTEQGDSAMYLCASSLRDLVYNEQFFGPGTRLTVL.

The chain couples TRBV19 to TRBJ2-7; tentatively, D is TRBD2 (5 bases). Germline CDR1 is LNHDA and CDR2 is SQIVND (reference sequence). Between the trimmed V and J ends, which lost 3 bases and 7 bases, there was a span of 16 bases. The CDR3 spans 14 residues. This chain's CDR3 is CASSMNGISSEQYF. CDR3 nucleotide sequence: TGTGCCAGTAGTATGAACGGGATTAGCTCGGAGCAGTACTTC.

The chain carries TRBV28 and TRBJ2-1; a weak D match, TRBD2 (6 bases). The germline V gene has CDR1 MDHEN and CDR2 SYDVKM. V shed 3 bases and J shed 3 bases, with 9 bases lying between them. The CDR3 is 14 residues long. CDR3 coding DNA: TGTGCCAGCAGTTTCGGGAGCGTCTACAATGAGCAGTTCTTC. Protein: CASSFGSVYNEQFF.

This clonotype has only a few counts. The chain links TRBV6-2 or TRBV6-3 to TRBJ1-5; a weak D match, TRBD1 (6 bases). The V end lost 6 bases, the J end lost 7 bases, and 16 bases lay between the germline ends. Germline assignment: CDR1 MNHEY and CDR2 SVGEGT. The CDR3 covers 14 residues. The CDR3 coding sequence is TGTGCCAGCAGGACAACAGGGATGGGGCAGCCCCAGCATTTT. It encodes CASRTTGMGQPQHF.

This clonotype was seen a few times. The rearrangement uses TRBV27 and TRBJ2-1; D is uncertain. This CDR3 has 15 amino acids. Between the trimmed V and J ends, which lost 7 bases and 9 bases, there was a span of 22 bases. Germline CDR1 MNHEY, CDR2 SMNVEV (reference sequence). The CDR3 region is CASNAGLDQLGEQFF. The CDR3 bases are TGTGCCAGCAACGCCGGCCTCGACCAGCTGGGTGAGCAGTTCTTC.

This clonotype turned up a few times. CDR3 sequence: CASTWGGTGELFF. CDR3 nucleotide sequence: TGTGCCAGCACCTGGGGGGGGACCGGGGAGCTGTTTTTT. The V and J genes are TRBV7-9 and TRBJ2-2, with 7 bases fitting TRBD2. The CDR3 runs to 13 residues. V gave up 7 bases and J gave up 5 bases; unmatched junction bases: 4. Germline V CDR1 and CDR2: SEHNR, FQNEAQ (reference sequence).

V and J are TRBV5-1 and TRBJ2-1; TRBD2 matches 10 bases. V was clipped by 4 bases and J by 5 bases; unmatched bases: 6. CDR1 and CDR2 from the germline V gene are SGHRS and YFSETQ. The CDR3 runs to 15 residues. The CDR3 DNA reads TGCGCCAGCAGCGCCGGACTAGCGGAGCACAATGAGCAGTTCTTC. It translates to CASSAGLAEHNEQFF. Filled out from reference TRBV5-1 and TRBJ2-1, the complete variable domain reads KAGVTQTPRYLIKTRGQQVTLSCSPISGHRSVSWYQQTPGQGLQFLFEYFSETQRNKGNFPGRFSGRQFSNSRSEMNVSTLELGDSALYLCASSAGLAEHNEQFFGPGTRLTVL.

This clonotype was seen a few times. The chain employs TRBV29-1 and TRBJ1-2; D is perhaps TRBD1 (5 bases). Germline-derived CDR1 and CDR2 are SQVTM and ANQGSEA. V was pared by 4 bases and J by 8 bases, with 14 bases between. The CDR3 covers 12 residues. Here the CDR3 DNA reads TGCAGCGTTGGGACGGACATCGGAGGCTACACCTTC. This translates into CSVGTDIGGYTF.

This clonotype was seen a few times. The chain links TRBV9 to TRBJ1-6; no reliable D call. The CDR3 totals 13 residues. The V end lost 3 bases, the J end lost 5 bases, and 6 bases lay between the germline ends. Germline values: CDR1 SGDLS, CDR2 YYNGEE. In DNA, the CDR3 is TGTGCCAGCAGCGCTTTAGATAATTCACCCCTCCACTTT. Its protein is CASSALDNSPLHF.

This clonotype has a handful of counts. V usage is TRBV7-9 and J usage is TRBJ2-5, with D uncertain. This CDR3 has 14 residues. V lost 1 base and J lost 9, with 15 bases in between. Germline V CDR1 and CDR2: SEHNR, FQNEAQ (reference sequence). CDR3 region: CASSLGSWLAAQYF. In nucleotides, the CDR3 is TGTGCCAGCAGCTTAGGTTCGTGGTTGGCGGCCCAGTACTTC.

The rearrangement uses TRBV5-5 and TRBJ2-1, with D possibly being TRBD1 (5 bases). The germline CDR1 and CDR2 sequences are SGHKS and YYEKEE (reference sequence). This CDR3 contains 13 residues. Trimming stripped 0 bases from V and 10 bases from J, with 11 bases between. CDR3 sequence reads: CASSLASGIEQFF. The CDR3 nucleotides read TGTGCCAGCAGCTTGGCCTCAGGGATCGAGCAGTTCTTC.

The rearrangement uses TRBV6-4 and TRBJ2-1, with D perhaps given as TRBD1 or TRBD2 (5 bases each). Trimming took 4 bases from V and 0 from J, leaving 10 bases between them. Germline values: CDR1 MRHNA, CDR2 SNTAGT. The CDR3 consists of 15 residues. This chain's CDR3 is CASSARGSSYNEQFF. As DNA, the CDR3 is TGTGCCAGCAGTGCCCGGGGCAGCTCCTACAATGAGCAGTTCTTC.

Concerning this clonotype: A much larger clone lies one base from this, so it may be a read error. The chain employs TRBV6-5 and TRBJ2-7; D gene ambiguous. From germline, CDR1 is MNHEY and CDR2 SVGAGI. There are 14 residues in the CDR3. CDR3 protein: CASSYGPTNYERYF. The CDR3 DNA reads as TGTGCCAGCAGTTACGGACCGACGAACTACGAGCGGTACTTC.

The chain joins TRBV29-1 to TRBJ1-6; D is unclear. Germline V lookup: CDR1 SQVTM, CDR2 ANQGSEA. V lost 5 bases and J lost 0, with 8 bases in between. The length of the CDR3 is 14 residues. As DNA, the CDR3 is TGCAGCGTTCGCGAAGACTCCTATAATTCACCCCTCCACTTT. Translating it yields CSVREDSYNSPLHF.